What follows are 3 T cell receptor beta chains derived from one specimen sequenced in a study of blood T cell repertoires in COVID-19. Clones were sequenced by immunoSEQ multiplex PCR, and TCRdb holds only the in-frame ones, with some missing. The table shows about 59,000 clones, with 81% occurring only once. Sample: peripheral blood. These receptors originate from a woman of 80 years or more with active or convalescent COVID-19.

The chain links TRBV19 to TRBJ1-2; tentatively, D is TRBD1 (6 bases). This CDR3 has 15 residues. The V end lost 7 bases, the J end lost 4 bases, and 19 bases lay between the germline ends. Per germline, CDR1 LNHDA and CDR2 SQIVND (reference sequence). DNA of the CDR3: TGTGCCAGTAACGACCTCCAACGGACAGCCTATGGCTACACCTTC. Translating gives CASNDLQRTAYGYTF.

CDR3 coding DNA: TGTGCCACCAGCAGTGGGGGGATTTCCAGGTATGGCTACACCTTC. Residues: CATSSGGISRYGYTF. The chain carries TRBV15 and TRBJ1-2; D possibly corresponds to TRBD1 (5 bases). This CDR3 is 15 amino acids long. CDR1 and CDR2 (germline): LNHNV, YYDKDF (reference sequence). Between the trimmed V and J ends, which lost 3 bases and 5 bases, there was a span of 16 bases.

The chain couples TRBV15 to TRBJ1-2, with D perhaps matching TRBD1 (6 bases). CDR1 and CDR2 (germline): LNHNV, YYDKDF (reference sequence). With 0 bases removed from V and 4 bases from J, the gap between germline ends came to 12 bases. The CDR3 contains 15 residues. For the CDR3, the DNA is TGTGCCACCAGCAGAGAGACGATGGGGGCCTATGGCTACACCTTC. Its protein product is CATSRETMGAYGYTF.